What follows describes a single TCR beta chain. The antigen remains undetermined. The data derive from a study of OX40 agonist ivuxolimab in advanced cancers. Study-wide context: Dose-escalation patients' cancers were hepatocellular carcinoma, melanoma, renal cell or head and neck cancer. A mean age of approximately 60 years, range roughly 20 to 79, was recorded, and approximately 85% were male. Overall study results and limits: CD4+ and CD8+ blood T cells expanded clonally by week 6 at 0.1 to 3.0 mg/kg.

Excluded were patients having autoimmune disease history or systemic immunosuppression. Sequenced by immunoSEQ multiplex PCR; TCRdb stores in-frame clones only, minus some. The table has tens of thousands of clones, about nine tenths seen once. Germline assignment: CDR1 MDHEN and CDR2 SYDVKM. V lost 2 bases, J lost 4 bases, and 9 bases lay in between. The CDR3 consists of 14 residues. The source material was CD4+ or CD8+ T cells sorted from blood, sampled in a trial of the OX40 agonist ivuxolimab. This chain joins TRBV28 and TRBJ2-1; weak D call: TRBD2 (5 bases). The receptor was isolated from an adult with an advanced solid tumor such as melanoma, head and neck, liver or kidney cancer. The CDR3 region is CASSLGGGYNEQFF. The CDR3 DNA reads TGTGCCAGCAGTTTAGGAGGTGGGTACAATGAGCAGTTCTTC.